These 5 T cell receptor beta chains came from one sample sequenced in a study of CD8+ T cells in alopecia areata. After isolation, RNA underwent reverse transcription to generate cDNA as the sequencing template. Assay: immunoSEQ multiplex PCR; the TCRdb copy retains only in-frame clones and omits some. The sample carries about 11,000 clones, over 55% recorded once. Alopecia areata patients provided lesional scalp punch biopsies and peripheral blood. Specimen: skin, collected at week 0. Receptors originate from a human donor with alopecia areata.

The chain uses TRBV7-3 and TRBJ2-2; D tentatively reads TRBD1 or TRBD2 (6 bases each). CDR3 size: 15 residues. Trimming took off 5 bases at V and 4 bases at J, with 14 bases between the two ends. From germline, CDR1 is SGHTA and CDR2 FQGTGA. CDR3 loop: CASSREGGGTGELFF. The CDR3 DNA reads as TGTGCCAGCAGCCGAGAGGGGGGCGGCACCGGGGAGCTGTTTTTT.

The chain has TRBV6-1 and TRBJ2-1; D is possibly TRBD1 or TRBD2 (5 bases each). The CDR3 consists of 14 residues. Germline V gene data show CDR1 as MNHNS and CDR2 as SASEGT. Trimming pared 4 bases from V and 5 bases from J, leaving 12 bases between. CDR3 residues: CASSGDPWDNEQFF. CDR3 in DNA: TGTGCCAGCAGTGGGGACCCGTGGGACAATGAGCAGTTCTTC.

The chain has TRBV6-1 and TRBJ2-5; either TRBD1 or TRBD2 may fit D (6 bases each). Germline assignment: CDR1 MNHNS and CDR2 SASEGT. The CDR3 loop spans 15 amino acids. V was cut by 2 bases and J by 5 bases, with 15 bases left in between. CDR3 residues: CASSEYREDWETQYF. In DNA form, the CDR3 reads TGTGCCAGCAGTGAATACAGGGAGGATTGGGAGACCCAGTACTTC.

This clone was picked up a small number of times. The J gene is TRBJ2-7, the V gene TRBV4-1; TRBD2 matches 10 bases. The CDR3 contains 15 residues. J lost 3 bases, V lost 4 bases, and 6 bases had no gene match. Germline assignment: CDR1 MGHRA and CDR2 YSYEKL. In nucleotides, the CDR3 is TGCGCCAGCAGCCCCGGACTAGCGGCAATCTACGAGCAGTACTTC. This encodes CASSPGLAAIYEQYF.

The sample holds a few counts of this clone. The chain uses TRBV7-4 and TRBJ2-7, with TRBD2 identical over 11 bases. The CDR3 length is 14 residues. Unmatched junction bases numbered 3, after V lost 5 bases and J lost 3 bases. Germline CDR1 SGHVT, CDR2 SQSDAQ. DNA for the CDR3: TGTGCCAGCAGCACCGGGACTAGCGGCTACGAGCAGTACTTC. The encoded protein is CASSTGTSGYEQYF. The full variable domain, in which reference TRBV7-4 and TRBJ2-7 provide the parts outside the CDR3, is GAGVSQSPRYKVAKRGRDVALRCDSISGHVTLYWYRQTLGQGSEVLTYSQSDAQRDKSGRPSGRFSAERPERSVSTLKIQRTEQGDSAVYLCASSTGTSGYEQYFGPGTRLTVT.